Below, 13 T cell receptor beta chains from the same sample are listed, as sequenced in a study of shared clonotypes between healthy human individuals. The repertoire was sequenced with immunoSEQ multiplex PCR; TCRdb's copy has only in-frame clones and lacks some. Counted here are 2 million to 2.5 million clones, more than 90% occurring once; the ten biggest clones make up 0.1% to 0.15%. Sequenced: naive CD4+ T cells sorted from blood. Regarding subset: CD45RA+ positively selected. The source of these receptors is a man aged 18 to 29 in good health.

The gene calls are TRBV4-1 and TRBJ2-3, with unresolved D. This CDR3 region has 15 residues. V shed 4 bases and J shed 7 bases, with 18 bases lying between them. In germline, CDR1 is MGHRA, CDR2 YSYEKL. CDR3 bases: TGCGCCAGCAGCCGCGTGAGTGCCTTGCATAATACGCAGTATTTT. Residues: CASSRVSALHNTQYF.

The chain joins TRBV2 to TRBJ2-7; TRBD2 aligns across 9 bases. After removal of 6 bases from V and 3 bases from J, the junction contained 6 bases not matched to a gene. Germline-derived CDR1 and CDR2 are SNHLY and FYNNEI. The CDR3 length is 14 residues. The CDR3 nucleotides are TGTGCCAGCAGAAGGACTAGCGCCGACTACGAGCAGTACTTC. Its translation is CASRRTSADYEQYF.

This clone was seen just once. One junction end disagrees with the germline gene, perhaps due to a read error. V gene TRBV9 combines with J gene TRBJ1-4, with D uncertain. In germline, CDR1 is SGDLS, CDR2 YYNGEE. The CDR3 extends over 14 amino acids. Here the CDR3 DNA reads TGTGCCAGCAGCGTAGGTTCCCTAAATGGAAAACTGTTTTTT. It encodes CASSVGSLNGKLFF.

This clone is a singleton in its sample. The CDR3 coding sequence is TGTGCCATTAGGGGGGTTACGAGTGAGCAGTTCTTC. Its translation is CAIRGVTSEQFF. The rearrangement joins TRBV7-2 to TRBJ2-1, with D perhaps matching TRBD1 or TRBD2 (6 bases each). The germline gives CDR1 SGHTA, CDR2 FQGNSA. With 10 bases removed from V and 9 bases from J, the gap between germline ends came to 16 bases. CDR3 length: 12 amino acids. Filled out from reference TRBV7-2 and TRBJ2-1, the complete variable domain reads GAGVSQSPSNKVTEKGKDVELRCDPISGHTALYWYRQSLGQGLEFLIYFQGNSAPDKSGLPSDRFSAERTGGSVSTLTIQRTQQEDSAVYLCAIRGVTSEQFFGPGTRLTVL.

The chain uses TRBV5-1 and TRBJ1-4; D is ambiguous. This CDR3 is built from 16 residues. Deletions cut 4 bases from V and 0 bases from J, with 13 bases between. Germline V gives CDR1 SGHRS, CDR2 YFSETQ. CDR3 sequence reads: CASSVGGEATNEKLFF. The DNA for the CDR3 is TGCGCCAGCAGCGTGGGCGGAGAAGCAACTAATGAAAAACTGTTTTTT.

With regard to this clone: Different DNA sequences within this sample yield the same CDR3. The gene calls are TRBV27 and TRBJ1-6, with TRBD1 matching 7 bases. Germline V lookup: CDR1 MNHEY, CDR2 SMNVEV (reference sequence). The CDR3 contains 13 residues. J lost 7 bases, V lost 6 bases, and 3 bases had no gene match. CDR3 region: CASRGQVNSPLHF. The CDR3 DNA reads TGTGCCAGCAGAGGACAGGTCAATTCACCCCTCCACTTT.

The chain employs TRBV11-2 and TRBJ2-5, with a possible D match to TRBD1 (6 bases). The CDR3 totals 14 residues. In germline, CDR1 is SGHAT, CDR2 FQNNGV. V shed 1 base and J shed 1 base, with 7 bases lying between them. CDR3 in amino acids: CASSLAGVQETQYF. CDR3 nucleotide sequence: TGTGCCAGCAGCTTAGCAGGGGTCCAAGAGACCCAGTACTTC. The full variable domain, completed using reference TRBV11-2 and TRBJ2-5, is EAGVAQSPRYKIIEKRQSVAFWCNPISGHATLYWYQQILGQGPKLLIQFQNNGVVDDSQLPKDRFSAERLKGVDSTLKIQPAKLEDSAVYLCASSLAGVQETQYFGPGTRLLVL.

The CDR3 loop is CASSDTPYSNQPQHF. In DNA, the CDR3 is TGTGCCAGCAGTGATACACCTTATAGCAATCAGCCCCAGCATTTT. This chain joins TRBV6-1 and TRBJ1-5; no reliable D call. The ends were cut back, 3 bases at V and 0 bases at J, with 9 bases in the middle. The CDR3 has 15 amino acids. The germline CDR1 and CDR2 sequences are MNHNS and SASEGT.

The chain carries TRBV27 and TRBJ1-1; 8 nucleotides agree with TRBD1. CDR3 length: 14 residues. V dropped 4 bases and J dropped 5; count of bases not matched to a gene: 6. Germline CDR1 and CDR2: MNHEY and SMNVEV (reference sequence). CDR3 loop: CASSWATGETEAFF. Written as DNA, the CDR3 is TGTGCCAGCAGTTGGGCGACAGGGGAAACTGAAGCTTTCTTT.

The chain has TRBV28 and TRBJ1-2; TRBD1 agrees at 8 bases. Germline CDR1 and CDR2: MDHEN and SYDVKM. V lost 3 bases, J lost 8 bases, and 5 bases stayed unmatched. CDR3 length: 13 residues. The CDR3 DNA follows: TGTGCCAGCAGTTTGTCCAGGGGGCACGGCTACACCTTC. It yields the protein CASSLSRGHGYTF.

CDR3 residues: CASRPDRGLAFF. CDR3 DNA: TGTGCCAGCAGACCCGACAGGGGGTTAGCTTTCTTT. V usage is TRBV2 and J usage is TRBJ1-1; 9 nucleotides line up with TRBD1. This CDR3 is 12 amino acids long. J lost 10 bases, V lost 6 bases, and 6 bases had no gene match. Germline V CDR1 and CDR2: SNHLY, FYNNEI.

V gene TRBV10-3 combines with J gene TRBJ1-1; D not certain. The germline V gene encodes CDR1 ENHRY and CDR2 SYGVKD. Trimming took 7 bases from V and 3 from J, leaving 3 bases between them. This CDR3 comprises 10 residues. The CDR3 loop reads CAIMYTEAFF. For the CDR3, the DNA is TGTGCCATCATGTACACTGAAGCTTTCTTT.

V is TRBV6-5 and J is TRBJ2-2; D remains ambiguous. The germline gives CDR1 MNHEY, CDR2 SVGAGI. The V end lost 2 bases, the J end lost 6 bases, and 4 bases lay between the germline ends. The CDR3 sequence is 12 residues long. CDR3 in amino acids: CASSYAAGELFF. CDR3 DNA sequence: TGTGCCAGCAGTTACGCCGCCGGGGAGCTGTTTTTT.